This T cell receptor beta chain stems from a study of blood T cell repertoires in COVID-19. Study overall: Acute and convalescent COVID-19 samples came from the United States, Italy and Spain.

Measured with immunoSEQ multiplex PCR; TCRdb has only the in-frame clones, and not every one. The data contain nearly 90,000 clones, about nine tenths of them singletons. Trimming shortened V by 2 bases and J by 5 bases, and 17 bases separated the two germline ends. From germline, CDR1 is SGDLS and CDR2 YYNGEE. The CDR3 covers 15 residues. The sample comprised peripheral blood. The rearrangement joins TRBV9 to TRBJ2-7; TRBD2 might be the D (6 bases). This clonotype originated in a man between 18 and 35 years old with COVID-19, enrolled during active disease. DNA for the CDR3: TGTGCCAGCAGCGTTTCCGCGGGACTCGCCAACGAGCAGTACTTC. Amino acid sequence: CASSVSAGLANEQYF.